The 8 T cell receptor beta chains below come from one sample, sequenced in a study of naive and memory T cell subsets (TCRdb year 2017). Receptor amplification or capture employed UMI-ligation and nested PCR. For sequencing, an Illumina MiSeq was employed. To cover both TRBC1 and TRBC2, the beta constant-region primer consisted of an equimolar mix of two oligonucleotides. Four rounds of PCR were used to amplify ligated cDNA, with nested alpha and beta constant-region primers being used together with the SP2 primer. TCRdb ran its own pipeline on the public reads, namely fastp trimming at Q25 and MiXCR clone calling, and kept in-frame beta chains. Every CDR3 protein is listed once, alongside the most common genes and DNA of its rows. The sample data list around 30,000 distinct CDR3 sequences, and roughly 20% of these were observed just once. The biggest ten clones account for around 3.5% of the sample.

The sequencing input was effector memory CD4+ T cells from blood. The cell subset or site tag for this specimen amounts to: effector memory, CD45RA- CD27-. Receptors originate from a human donor in good health.

The chain employs TRBV19 and TRBJ2-7, with D possibly called TRBD1 or TRBD2 (5 bases each). Trimming took 5 bases from V and 6 from J, leaving 23 bases between them. This CDR3 has 16 amino acids. Germline V gene sequence: CDR1 LNHDA, CDR2 SQIVND (reference sequence). Here the CDR3 reads CASSPEGFGQRGEQYF. CDR3 bases: TGTGCCAGTAGTCCTGAGGGGTTTGGGCAGCGAGGCGAGCAGTACTTC.

This clonotype has a handful of counts. The chain combines TRBV6-1 with TRBJ1-5, with D possibly TRBD1 on 5 matching bases. Per germline, CDR1 MNHNS and CDR2 SASEGT. This CDR3 is 15 amino acids long. V was cut by 10 bases and J by 4 bases, with 20 bases left in between. CDR3 sequence (DNA): TGTGCCACCGAGGGGTACTCTGGAGGGAATCAGCCCCAGCATTTT. Amino acids: CATEGYSGGNQPQHF.

This chain links TRBV27 with TRBJ2-2, with unresolved D. The CDR3 contains 16 residues. The germline V and J ends were trimmed by 1 base and 2 bases, with 11 bases remaining between them. Germline-derived CDR1 and CDR2 are MNHEY and SMNVEV (reference sequence). In nucleotides, the CDR3 is TGTGCCAGCAGTTTATACTTGGGCTATAACACCGGGGAGCTGTTTTTT. It specifies CASSLYLGYNTGELFF.

In its sample, this clonotype was seen a few times. The V and J genes are TRBV28 and TRBJ1-3, with D perhaps TRBD1 (6 bases). V was clipped by 5 bases and J by 5 bases, with 13 bases between them. The CDR3 length is 14 residues. CDR1 and CDR2 (germline): MDHEN, SYDVKM. The CDR3 DNA sequence: TGTGCCAGCAGTACGCGGGGGGCACGAAACACCATATATTTT. Amino acid sequence: CASSTRGARNTIYF.

The chain has TRBV20-1 and TRBJ2-5; 7 nucleotides line up with TRBD2. The CDR3 runs to 14 residues. V gave up 1 base and J gave up 5 bases; unmatched junction bases: 7. CDR1 is DFQATT and CDR2 is SNEGSKA in the germline V gene (reference sequence). The CDR3 sequence: CSARGGGVGETQYF. CDR3 bases: TGCAGTGCTAGAGGGGGGGGAGTTGGGGAGACCCAGTACTTC.

The CDR3 loop is CASSLRQSVTGELFF. CDR3 DNA sequence: TGTGCCAGCAGCTTGCGACAGTCGGTCACCGGGGAGCTGTTTTTT. J is TRBJ2-2 and V is TRBV5-4, with a weak D call TRBD1 (5 bases). Germline V lookup: CDR1 SGHNT, CDR2 YYREEE (reference sequence). Trimming took off 1 base at V and 4 bases at J, with 11 bases between the two ends. This CDR3 has 15 amino acids.

By share, this clonotype counts as medium-sized. The chain carries TRBV27 and TRBJ1-5; 9 bases match TRBD1. The CDR3 is 13 residues long. The V and J ends lost 10 bases and 6 bases, in that order; junction bases with no gene match: 7. Per germline, CDR1 MNHEY and CDR2 SMNVEV (reference sequence). The CDR3 reads CAIQDRGGQPQHF. The CDR3 nucleotides read TGTGCCATACAGGACAGGGGAGGTCAGCCCCAGCATTTT.

This clonotype has a count of ten or more. The chain has TRBV2 and TRBJ1-5; 7 bases agree with TRBD1. Per the germline V gene, CDR1 is SNHLY and CDR2 is FYNNEI. The V and J ends lost 11 bases and 6 bases, in that order; junction bases with no gene match: 13. The CDR3 contains 14 residues. The CDR3 loop reads CASQRAGGSQPQHF. The CDR3, as DNA: TGTGCCTCTCAGAGGGCAGGGGGGAGTCAGCCCCAGCATTTT.